The present entry profiles one T cell receptor beta chain with its context. As yet, its antigen is unknown. The data were produced by immunoSEQ multiplex PCR, yet TCRdb's version contains in-frame clones alone and is incomplete. The data contain 400,000 to 500,000 clones, roughly 90% of them singletons. This specimen belongs to a study of Ad26.COV2.S vaccination and SARS-CoV-2 variants. Overall study: Once or twice, 56 days apart, Ad26.COV2.S was delivered intramuscularly.

The study's findings and limits: Placebo recipients trailed vaccine recipients in spike-specific TCR breadth.

Treatment meaning: 15 to 20 received Ad26.COV2.S at low or high dose, single or two shots; about 5 received placebo; per-sample allocation not given. On day 63 after the first injection, vaccine and placebo recipients gave samples. In Boston, an adult donor aged 18-55 years took part. The V gene end was trimmed by 0 bases and the J gene end by 5 bases; junction bases not matched to a gene: 2. The CDR3 runs 16 residues. In germline, CDR1 is SSHAT, CDR2 FNYEAQ (reference sequence). This clonotype was obtained from a person aged 18 to 59 who received the Ad26.COV2.S COVID-19 vaccine or a placebo. The chain uses TRBV7-7 and TRBJ2-1; 12 bases are a match to TRBD1. The sample consisted of peripheral blood, taken in a trial of Ad26.COV2.S vaccine versus placebo. CDR3 sequence: CASSLAGQGANNEQFF. In DNA, the CDR3 is TGTGCCAGCAGCTTAGCGGGACAGGGGGCGAACAATGAGCAGTTCTTC. Full variable domain (rest looked up from reference TRBV7-7 and TRBJ2-1): GAGVSQSPRYKVTKRGQDVTLRCDPISSHATLYWYQQALGQGPEFLTYFNYEAQPDKSGLPSDRFSAERPEGSISTLTIQRTEQRDSAMYRCASSLAGQGANNEQFFGPGTRLTVL.